The source of this TCR beta chain is a study of blood T cells in healthy people across ages. Study-wide background: The template switching approach captured approximately one barcoded beta molecule for every two T cells.

Study findings and constraints: TCR beta diversity, measured per million T cells, fell in a roughly linear way with age.

CDR1 and CDR2 (germline): MNHNS, SASEGT. The V and J ends lost 6 bases and 0 bases respectively, with 15 bases between them. The CDR3 consists of 16 residues. This clonotype has just one count. Antigen: not known. With a J-beta primer mix and a sample-barcoded 5' primer, a second PCR ran 7 to 11 cycles. Each cDNA molecule received a tag from a template-switch adaptor that had 12 random nucleotides. TCRdb reprocessed the 5' RACE reads via MiXCR and lists one record per CDR3 protein. This sample has fewer than 700,000 distinct CDR3 sequences; around 48% occur once, and the top ten carry about 26%. Each donor gave approximately 9.1 milliliters of peripheral blood.

This TCR was recovered from a man older than 75 in good health. The chain employs TRBV6-1 and TRBJ2-4; D not resolved. Sequenced: blood. CDR3 region: CASRMVGLLAKNIQYF. The CDR3 DNA reads TGTGCCAGCAGGATGGTAGGGTTGCTAGCCAAAAACATTCAGTACTTC.